One sample yielded the 14 T cell receptor beta chains listed below, sequenced in a study of metastatic and nonmetastatic thyroid tumors. TCRdb re-clonotyped the PCR reads via MiXCR. The table includes 45,000 or so clones, 3.5% to 5% detected once. Every patient was untreated before thyroid surgery. Sequenced: blood. These receptors all come from a female donor with papillary thyroid cancer or a benign thyroid nodule (not recorded which). Some clones in this sample may be carry-over from other donors' samples.

Comment on this clone: This may stem from a read error, because a much larger clone lies one nucleotide away. The chain joins TRBV5-6 to TRBJ2-3; D uncertain. Germline V gene data show CDR1 as SGHDT and CDR2 as YYEEEE. This CDR3 has 15 residues. The CDR3 is CASSFGQTSTYTQYF. Here the CDR3 DNA reads TGTGCCAGCAGCTTTGGCCAGACAAGCACATATACGCAGTATTTT.

About this clone itself: One end of the junction is discordant with germline, which a read error may explain. The rearrangement links TRBV30 to TRBJ2-5; D perhaps matches TRBD2 (6 bases). The CDR3 is made up of 17 amino acids. The germline CDR1 and CDR2 sequences are GTSNPN and SVGIG (reference sequence). The CDR3 region has the DNA TGTACCTGGACTACCCCACCGTACGGGCCAAACCAAGAGACCCAGTACTTC. Translated: CTWTTPPYGPNQETQYF. The full variable domain, rest sourced from reference TRBV30 and TRBJ2-5, is SQTIHQWPATLVQPVGSPLSLECTVEGTSNPNLYWYRQAAGRGLQLLFYSVGIGQISSEVPQNLSASRPQDRQFILSSKKLLLSDSGFYLCTWTTPPYGPNQETQYFGPGTRLLVL.

This clone was seen at least ten times. This sequence joins TRBV7-9 and TRBJ2-7, with unresolved D. V lost 1 base, J lost 4 bases, and 5 bases lay in between. The CDR3 is 12 residues long. Germline assignment: CDR1 SEHNR and CDR2 FQNEAQ (reference sequence). The CDR3 here is CASSLGWYEQYF. CDR3 DNA sequence: TGTGCCAGCAGCTTAGGTTGGTACGAGCAGTACTTC.

This clone was counted at least ten times. This could be a read error, since a much larger clone is one nucleotide away. The sample holds other DNA sequences that translate to the same CDR3. This chain joins TRBV20-1 and TRBJ1-3; no clear D. The CDR3 runs to 13 residues. The germline gives CDR1 DFQATT, CDR2 SNEGSKA (reference sequence). CDR3 in DNA: TGCAGCGCTAGAGAAGTCCAGGGAAACACCATATATTTT. It specifies CSAREVQGNTIYF.

CDR3 protein: CASSLGAQGGDEQFF. CDR3 DNA: TGTGCCAGCAGTTTAGGTGCCCAGGGGGGGGATGAGCAGTTCTTC. The chain couples TRBV12-3 or TRBV12-4 to TRBJ2-1; D is perhaps TRBD1 or TRBD2 (7 bases each). Trimming shortened V by 1 base and J by 8 bases, and 15 bases separated the two germline ends. The CDR3 loop spans 15 amino acids.

This clone was counted ten times or more. The chain carries TRBV20-1 and TRBJ1-4; D remains unclear. The CDR3 is 11 residues long. V was clipped by 3 bases and J by 6 bases, with 5 bases between them. CDR1 DFQATT and CDR2 SNEGSKA come from the germline V gene (reference sequence). CDR3 sequence reads: CSARKDEKLFF. The CDR3 coding sequence is TGCAGTGCTAGGAAGGATGAAAAACTGTTTTTT.

This clone was detected ten times or more. This may be a read error: a much more frequent sequence differs by one nucleotide. At the DNA level, this CDR3 is encoded by other sequences in the same sample as well. The genes are TRBV5-1 and TRBJ2-1; TRBD2 agrees at 8 bases. Trimming removed 8 bases from V and 15 bases from J; junction bases left unmatched: 13. CDR3 length: 12 residues. Germline V CDR1 and CDR2: SGHRS, YFSETQ. CDR3 region: CASSPGGRWRFF. DNA for the CDR3: TGCGCCAGTAGCCCGGGGGGGAGATGGAGGTTCTTC.

This clone was detected only a few times. The sample has other DNA sequences that encode this CDR3 too. The chain uses TRBV11-3 and TRBJ2-3, with D uncertain. Germline assignment: CDR1 SGHNT and CDR2 YENEEA. The CDR3 loop spans 18 amino acids. Trimming stripped 4 bases from V and 4 bases from J, with 24 bases between. For the CDR3, the DNA is TGTGCCAGCAGCTCGTATGGTGGCGGCAGTAAGGCCCCAGATACGCAGTATTTT. Protein: CASSSYGGGSKAPDTQYF.

This clone was counted at least ten times. The chain is built from TRBV10-1 and TRBJ2-2, with D possibly matching TRBD2 (6 bases). The CDR3 contains 14 residues. Germline CDR1 reads WNHNN; CDR2 reads SYGVQD (reference sequence). V gave up 8 bases and J gave up 3 bases, with 13 bases separating them. CDR3 in DNA: TGCGCCAGCCAGGTCGGAGGGGACACCGGGGAGCTGTTTTTT. Amino acids: CASQVGGDTGELFF.

This clone was seen a few times. This sequence joins TRBV19 and TRBJ2-2; D might be TRBD2 (5 bases). The V end was cut by 1 base, the J end by 5 bases, with 11 bases between. The CDR3 spans 15 residues. From germline, CDR1 is LNHDA and CDR2 SQIVND (reference sequence). CDR3 amino acids: CASSIASTSTGELFF. CDR3 DNA: TGTGCCAGTAGTATAGCGTCCACTAGTACCGGGGAGCTGTTTTTT.

The chain combines TRBV6-1 with TRBJ2-2; no firm D call. V shed 5 bases and J shed 6 bases, with 16 bases lying between them. Looked up from germline, CDR1 is MNHNS and CDR2 is SASEGT. The CDR3 has 15 amino acids. In DNA, the CDR3 is TGTGCCAGCAGTCCTACCGGTGGCGGCGCCGGGGAGCTGTTTTTT. Translated, it gives CASSPTGGGAGELFF.

This clone was seen at least ten times. This chain joins TRBV15 and TRBJ2-1; 8 nucleotides match TRBD2. The CDR3 is made up of 19 amino acids. Germline loops: CDR1 LNHNV, CDR2 YYDKDF (reference sequence). The V segment lost 0 bases and the J segment 1 base; nucleotides outside the gene matches: 11. DNA for the CDR3: TGTGCCACCAGCAGAGATGGGGTTCCGGGACTAGGATCCTACAATGAGCAGTTCTTC. This encodes CATSRDGVPGLGSYNEQFF.

The chain couples TRBV29-1 to TRBJ2-1; D is unclear. In germline, CDR1 is SQVTM, CDR2 ANQGSEA. Deletions cut 8 bases from V and 4 bases from J, with 12 bases between. The CDR3 length is 12 residues. CDR3 region: CSLTEGYNEQFF. CDR3 in DNA: TGCAGCCTCACAGAAGGGTACAATGAGCAGTTCTTC.

The V gene is TRBV10-3, the J gene TRBJ1-1; 7 bases line up with TRBD1. CDR1 is ENHRY, CDR2 SYGVKD, per germline. V shed 6 bases and J 0 bases; nucleotides not matched to a gene: 7. The CDR3 extends over 15 amino acids. This CDR3 reads CAIRAGTDMNTEAFF. In nucleotides, the CDR3 is TGTGCCATCAGGGCTGGGACAGACATGAACACTGAAGCTTTCTTT.